This T cell receptor beta chain was identified in a study of cytomegalovirus exposure and HLA in healthy donors. TCRdb keeps only in-frame clones here, not all; method: immunoSEQ multiplex PCR. The data hold tens of thousands of clones, with 94% observed a single time. This TCR was recovered from a man aged 18 to 30 in good health and CMV-seropositive. Sequenced material: PBMCs.

In DNA form, the CDR3 reads TGTGCCAGCAGTCTTGAGCGGGGGGCCTACAATGAGCAGTTCTTC. Translated, it gives CASSLERGAYNEQFF. The rearrangement links TRBV27 to TRBJ2-1; 9 bases are a match to TRBD2. Unmatched junction bases numbered 4, after V lost 5 bases and J lost 2 bases. The CDR3 length is 15 residues. Germline CDR1 MNHEY, CDR2 SMNVEV (reference sequence).